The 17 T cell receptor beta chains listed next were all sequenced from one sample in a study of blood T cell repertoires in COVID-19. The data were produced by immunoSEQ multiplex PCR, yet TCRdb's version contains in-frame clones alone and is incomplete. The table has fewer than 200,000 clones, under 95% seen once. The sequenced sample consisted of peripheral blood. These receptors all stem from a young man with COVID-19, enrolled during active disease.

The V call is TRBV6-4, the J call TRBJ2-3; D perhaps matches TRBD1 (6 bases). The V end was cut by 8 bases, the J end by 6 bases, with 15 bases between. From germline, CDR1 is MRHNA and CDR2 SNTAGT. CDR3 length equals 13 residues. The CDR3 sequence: CASGEARGDTQYF. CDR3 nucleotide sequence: TGTGCCAGCGGAGAAGCGAGGGGGGATACGCAGTATTTT.

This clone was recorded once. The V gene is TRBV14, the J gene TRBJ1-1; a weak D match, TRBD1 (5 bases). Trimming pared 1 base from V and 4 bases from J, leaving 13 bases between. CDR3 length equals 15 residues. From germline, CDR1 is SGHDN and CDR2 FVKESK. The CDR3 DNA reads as TGTGCCAGCAGCCAAGGTCGAGGCGGGGGCACTGAAGCTTTCTTT. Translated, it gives CASSQGRGGGTEAFF. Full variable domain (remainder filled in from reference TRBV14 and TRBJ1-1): EAGVTQFPSHSVIEKGQTVTLRCDPISGHDNLYWYRRVMGKEIKFLLHFVKESKQDESGMPNNRFLAERTGGTYSTLKVQPAELEDSGVYFCASSQGRGGGTEAFFGQGTRLTVV.

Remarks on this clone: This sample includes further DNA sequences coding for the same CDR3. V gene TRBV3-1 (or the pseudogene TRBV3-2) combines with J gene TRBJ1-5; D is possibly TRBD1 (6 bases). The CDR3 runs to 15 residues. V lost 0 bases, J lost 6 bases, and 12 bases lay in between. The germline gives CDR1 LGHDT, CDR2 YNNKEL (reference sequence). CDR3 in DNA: TGTGCCAGCAGCCAAGATGCAGGGGCGGGTCAGCCCCAGCATTTT. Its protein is CASSQDAGAGQPQHF.

The CDR3 here is CASSQDWLAGVADTQYF. In DNA form, the CDR3 reads TGCGCCAGCAGCCAAGACTGGCTAGCGGGAGTTGCAGATACGCAGTATTTT. J is TRBJ2-3 and V is TRBV4-3; 10 bases are a match to TRBD2. V was clipped by 0 bases and J by 4 bases; unmatched bases: 7. Germline values: CDR1 LGHNA, CDR2 YSLEER. There are 17 residues in the CDR3.

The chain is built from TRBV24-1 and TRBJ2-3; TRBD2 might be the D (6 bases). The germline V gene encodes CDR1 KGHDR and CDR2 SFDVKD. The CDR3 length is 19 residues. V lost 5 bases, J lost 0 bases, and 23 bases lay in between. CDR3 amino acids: CATSGLGGRIPFSTDTQYF. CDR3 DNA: TGTGCCACCAGTGGGCTGGGAGGCCGCATACCGTTTAGCACAGATACGCAGTATTTT.

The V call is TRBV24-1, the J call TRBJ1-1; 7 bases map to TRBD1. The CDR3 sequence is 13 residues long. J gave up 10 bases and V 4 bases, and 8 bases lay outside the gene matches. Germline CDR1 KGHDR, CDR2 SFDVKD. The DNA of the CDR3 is TGTGCCACCAGTGAACCTGGGACAGAGGTAGCTTTCTTT. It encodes CATSEPGTEVAFF.

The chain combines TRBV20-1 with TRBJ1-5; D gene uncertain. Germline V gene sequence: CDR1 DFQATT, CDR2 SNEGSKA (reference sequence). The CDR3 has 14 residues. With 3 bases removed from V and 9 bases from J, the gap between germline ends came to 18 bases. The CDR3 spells CSASRHSAAGPQHF. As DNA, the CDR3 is TGCAGTGCTAGTAGGCACAGCGCCGCGGGGCCCCAGCATTTT.

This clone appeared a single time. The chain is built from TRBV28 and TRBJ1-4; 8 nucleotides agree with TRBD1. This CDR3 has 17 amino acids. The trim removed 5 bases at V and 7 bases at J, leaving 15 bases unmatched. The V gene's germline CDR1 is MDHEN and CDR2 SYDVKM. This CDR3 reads CASSLPGGILGFEKLFF. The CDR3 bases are TGTGCCAGCAGTCTTCCAGGGGGCATCTTAGGCTTTGAAAAACTGTTTTTT.

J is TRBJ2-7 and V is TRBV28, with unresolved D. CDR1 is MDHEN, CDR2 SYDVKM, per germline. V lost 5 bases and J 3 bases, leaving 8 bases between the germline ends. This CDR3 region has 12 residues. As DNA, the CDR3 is TGTGCCAGCAGTGGTCCTAGCTACGAGCAGTACTTC. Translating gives CASSGPSYEQYF.

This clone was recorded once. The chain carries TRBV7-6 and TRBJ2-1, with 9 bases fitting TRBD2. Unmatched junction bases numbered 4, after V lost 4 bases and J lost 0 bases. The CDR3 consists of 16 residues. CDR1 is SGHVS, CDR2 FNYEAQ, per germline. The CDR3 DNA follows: TGTGCCAGCAGCTCTAGCGGGGCGAGCTCCTACAATGAGCAGTTCTTC. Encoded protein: CASSSSGASSYNEQFF.

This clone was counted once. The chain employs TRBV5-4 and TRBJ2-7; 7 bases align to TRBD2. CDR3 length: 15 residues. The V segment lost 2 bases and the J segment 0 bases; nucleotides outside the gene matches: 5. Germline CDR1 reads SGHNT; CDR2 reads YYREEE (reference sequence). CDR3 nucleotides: TGTGCCAGCAGCTTTAGGGCGGGAGTCTCCTACGAGCAGTACTTC. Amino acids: CASSFRAGVSYEQYF.

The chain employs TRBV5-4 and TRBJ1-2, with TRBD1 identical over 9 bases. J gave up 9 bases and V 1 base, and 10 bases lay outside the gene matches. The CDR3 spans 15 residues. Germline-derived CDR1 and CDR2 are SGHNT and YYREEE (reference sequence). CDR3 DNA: TGTGCCAGCAGCTTGAGCGGGACAGGGTCTAGGAGCTACACCTTC. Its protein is CASSLSGTGSRSYTF.

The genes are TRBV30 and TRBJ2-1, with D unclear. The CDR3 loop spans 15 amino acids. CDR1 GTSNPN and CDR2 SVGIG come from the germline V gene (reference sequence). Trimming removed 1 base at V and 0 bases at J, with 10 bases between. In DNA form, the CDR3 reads TGTGCCTGGAGTGCGAAGCGTATCTCCTACAATGAGCAGTTCTTC. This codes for CAWSAKRISYNEQFF.

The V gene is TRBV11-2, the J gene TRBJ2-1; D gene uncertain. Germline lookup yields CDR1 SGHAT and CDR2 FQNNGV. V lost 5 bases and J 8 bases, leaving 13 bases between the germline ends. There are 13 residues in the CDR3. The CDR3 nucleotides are TGTGCCAGCAGCAAGCTAGGTAGCCATGAGCAGTTCTTC. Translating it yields CASSKLGSHEQFF.

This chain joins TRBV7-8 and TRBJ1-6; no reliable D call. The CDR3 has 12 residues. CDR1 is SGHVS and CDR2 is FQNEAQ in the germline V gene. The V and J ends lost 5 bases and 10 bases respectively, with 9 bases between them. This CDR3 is CASSPVQSPLHF. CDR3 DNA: TGTGCCAGCAGCCCCGTCCAGTCACCCCTCCACTTT.

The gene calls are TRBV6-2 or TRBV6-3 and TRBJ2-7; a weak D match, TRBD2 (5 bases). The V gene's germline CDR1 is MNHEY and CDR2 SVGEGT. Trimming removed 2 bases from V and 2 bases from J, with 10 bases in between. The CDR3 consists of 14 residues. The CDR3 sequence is CASSYAGLTYEQYF. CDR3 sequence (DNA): TGTGCCAGCAGTTACGCCGGACTTACCTACGAGCAGTACTTC.

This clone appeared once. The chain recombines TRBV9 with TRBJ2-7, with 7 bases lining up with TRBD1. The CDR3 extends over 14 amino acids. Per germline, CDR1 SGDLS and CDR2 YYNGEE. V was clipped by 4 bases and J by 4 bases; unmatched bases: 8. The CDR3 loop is CASSPRDREYEQYF. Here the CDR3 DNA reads TGTGCCAGCAGCCCCCGGGACAGAGAATACGAGCAGTACTTC.